The rows below give T cell receptor beta chains drawn from one sample of a study of a mutant IDH1 vaccine in newly diagnosed glioma. These receptors have no known antigen. TCRdb keeps only in-frame clones here, not all; method: immunoSEQ multiplex PCR. The repertoire holds some 130,000 clones, with around four fifths as singletons. The sample consisted of PBMCs, taken from a glioma patient whose treatment included an IDH1 peptide vaccine. The receptor set was obtained from a man in his forties or fifties with glioma. Each CDR3 is given with its conserved first and last residue. Each record gives: CDR3 DNA, CDR3 protein, clone size, V gene, D gene, J gene. A D gene is named only where the DNA matches it firmly. Expanded clones get a size class; other rows say once, few or many, or leave the size out.

TGTGCCAGCAGCTTTGGTGCCCGTGGGGACTATGGCTACACCTTC	CASSFGARGDYGYTF	-	TRBV28	-	TRBJ1-2
TGTGCCAGCAGCCTTAGCGGGGCTCACACAGATACGCAGTATTTT	CASSLSGAHTDTQYF	-	TRBV13	TRBD2	TRBJ2-3
TGCGCCAGCAGCTTGCCCGAAAGAGACATTTTTAACACTGAAGCTTTCTTT	CASSLPERDIFNTEAFF	-	TRBV5-1	-	TRBJ1-1
TGCGCCAGCAGGCAGGGTTCTTCTGGAAACACCATATATTTT	CASRQGSSGNTIYF	-	TRBV10-2	-	TRBJ1-3
TGTGCCAGCAGCGCCTCCAGGGGGAAGTCGTACGAGCAGTACTTC	CASSASRGKSYEQYF	-	TRBV7-2	TRBD1	TRBJ2-7
TGTGCCAGCAGTCGACAGCGTGACTACGAGCAGTACTTC	CASSRQRDYEQYF	-	TRBV27	-	TRBJ2-7
TGTGCCAGCAGCCGGGGCAGCTCCTACGAGCAGTACTTC	CASSRGSSYEQYF	few	TRBV14	-	TRBJ2-7
TGTGCCAGCAGTGTCAACAGGGGAGGGAACACTGAAGCTTTCTTT	CASSVNRGGNTEAFF	-	TRBV6-1	TRBD1	TRBJ1-1
TGTGCCAGCAGCATAGACCCAGGAAGGAATGAAAAACTGTTTTTT	CASSIDPGRNEKLFF	-	TRBV21-1	-	TRBJ1-4
TGTGCCAGCAGCTTAGAGAGGGCTCATAACTACGAGCAGTACTTC	CASSLERAHNYEQYF	-	TRBV7-2	-	TRBJ2-7
TGTGCTAGTGGCAGGGACAGGTCCAATCAGCCCCAGCATTTT	CASGRDRSNQPQHF	few	TRBV12-5	TRBD1	TRBJ1-5
TGTGCCAGCAGTGAACGGGAGAACACTGAAGCTTTCTTT	CASSERENTEAFF	once	TRBV6-1	-	TRBJ1-1
TGTGCCAGCAGTGATTGGGCTAGCACCGAAGGAGGCACAGATACGCAGTATTTT	CASSDWASTEGGTDTQYF	-	TRBV2	-	TRBJ2-3
TGTGCCAGCATGGGGTATACTGAAGCTTTCTTT	CASMGYTEAFF	few	TRBV28	-	TRBJ1-1
TGTGCCAGCAGCTTTGGGCGGACCTACGAGCAGTACTTC	CASSFGRTYEQYF	-	TRBV11-2	-	TRBJ2-7
TGTGCCAGCAGCTTACAACCGGGACAGGGCGCCTACGAGCAGTACTTC	CASSLQPGQGAYEQYF	-	TRBV7-6	TRBD1	TRBJ2-7
TGTGCCAGCAGTTTAGCTCCGGTGGAGACCCAGTACTTC	CASSLAPVETQYF	-	TRBV28	-	TRBJ2-5
TGTGCCAGCAGACTGACAGGGGGCTACTATGGCTACACCTTC	CASRLTGGYYGYTF	-	TRBV7-2	TRBD1	TRBJ1-2
TGTGCCATCAGTGAGTCGTCGCAGGTAAATCAGCCCCAGCATTTT	CAISESSQVNQPQHF	-	TRBV10-3	-	TRBJ1-5
TGTGCCAGCAGCTTGGTGGGGAACTACGAGCAGTACTTC	CASSLVGNYEQYF	-	TRBV7-9	-	TRBJ2-7